This record concerns one T cell receptor beta chain sequence. Its matching antigen is unknown. This specimen comes from a study of T cell responses to AZD1222 COVID-19 vaccine. Study-wide results and caveats: Targeting of unmutated variant regions was reportedly seen in nearly half of spike-specific TCRs. The donors showed a predominance of white British ancestry and of females, with possible underestimation of clonal diversity. Elevations in Spike-specific TCR breadth and depth followed administration of two AZD1222 doses.

Whether given at about 4 or about 12 weeks, second doses were pooled. Assay: immunoSEQ multiplex PCR; the TCRdb copy retains only in-frame clones and omits some. The repertoire holds 120,000 to 150,000 clones, just over 85% seen once, with 5% to 6% in the top ten. Germline V lookup: CDR1 SGHNT, CDR2 YYREEE (reference sequence). CDR3 length: 14 amino acids. The trim removed 5 bases at V and 4 bases at J, leaving 9 bases unmatched. The sequence came from an adult who received the AZD1222 COVID-19 vaccine. The source was peripheral blood, collected 28 days after the second AZD1222 dose. This rearrangement joins TRBV5-4 to TRBJ2-7, with 7 bases lining up with TRBD1. CDR3 nucleotide sequence: TGTGCCAGCAGTCCCGGGACAGCTTTTTACGAGCAGTACTTC. Encoded protein: CASSPGTAFYEQYF.